The 18 T cell receptor beta chains given below trace back to one sample, sequenced in a study of cytomegalovirus exposure and HLA in healthy donors. The study ran its PCR with 60 Vbeta and 13 Jbeta primers. Generated by immunoSEQ multiplex PCR, the TCRdb table keeps only in-frame clones and is missing some. The sample shows some 150,000 clones, 80% to 90% of them seen only once. The sample was PBMCs. The receptors come from a man between 45 and 60 years old in good health and CMV-seropositive.

The genes are TRBV11-3 and TRBJ2-7; no clear D gene. The V gene's germline CDR1 is SGHNT and CDR2 YENEEA. Trimming took 0 bases from V and 3 from J, leaving 12 bases between them. This CDR3 region has 15 residues. The CDR3: CASSLDQAPVYEQYF. DNA for the CDR3: TGTGCCAGCAGCTTAGATCAAGCACCGGTCTACGAGCAGTACTTC.

The chain couples TRBV2 to TRBJ1-5; tentatively, D is TRBD1 (6 bases). Looked up from germline, CDR1 is SNHLY and CDR2 is FYNNEI. The CDR3 extends over 15 amino acids. Trimming took 4 bases from V and 3 from J, leaving 13 bases between them. The CDR3 sequence: CASSGPGENNQPQHF. The CDR3 bases are TGTGCCAGCAGTGGCCCAGGGGAAAACAATCAGCCCCAGCATTTT. Full variable domain (missing parts from reference TRBV2 and TRBJ1-5): EPEVTQTPSHQVTQMGQEVILRCVPISNHLYFYWYRQILGQKVEFLVSFYNNEISEKSEIFDDQFSVERPDGSNFTLKIRSTKLEDSAMYFCASSGPGENNQPQHFGDGTRLSIL.

This clone was seen a few times. The V gene is TRBV30, the J gene TRBJ2-2, with a tentative D call TRBD2 (5 bases). With 0 bases removed from V and 4 bases from J, the gap between germline ends came to 12 bases. Per the germline V gene, CDR1 is GTSNPN and CDR2 is SVGIG (reference sequence). The CDR3 spans 15 residues. The chain's CDR3 is CAWSVGDLITGELFF. CDR3 sequence (DNA): TGTGCCTGGAGTGTCGGGGATCTTATCACCGGGGAGCTGTTTTTT.

The J gene is TRBJ1-5, the V gene TRBV19, with 7 nucleotides matching TRBD1. Looked up from germline, CDR1 is LNHDA and CDR2 is SQIVND (reference sequence). This CDR3 is built from 19 residues. V lost 4 bases, J lost 5 bases, and 20 bases stayed unmatched. Written as DNA, the CDR3 is TGTGCCAGTAGTACCGGGTGGGGTGGAGGGGGCGGTTCGTATCAGCCCCAGCATTTT. Translated, it gives CASSTGWGGGGGSYQPQHF.

In its sample, this clone was seen a few times. This rearrangement joins TRBV27 to TRBJ2-3, with 10 bases that match TRBD2. Per germline, CDR1 MNHEY and CDR2 SMNVEV (reference sequence). The V and J ends lost 1 base and 6 bases, in that order; junction bases with no gene match: 7. CDR3 length: 16 residues. CDR3 protein: CASSLYPSGSGDTQYF. Written as DNA, the CDR3 is TGTGCCAGCAGTTTATATCCTAGCGGGAGCGGTGATACGCAGTATTTT.

The J gene is TRBJ2-5, the V gene TRBV5-4, with D possibly matching TRBD2 (7 bases). In germline, CDR1 is SGHNT, CDR2 YYREEE (reference sequence). This CDR3 contains 15 residues. The ends were cut back, 4 bases at V and 3 bases at J, with 16 bases in the middle. CDR3 bases: TGTGCCAGCAGCCCTCGAGGAGGGGGGGAAGAGACCCAGTACTTC. Amino acids: CASSPRGGGEETQYF.

The chain carries TRBV29-1 and TRBJ2-2; 8 bases line up with TRBD2. V was clipped by 5 bases and J by 0 bases; unmatched bases: 5. The germline V gene encodes CDR1 SQVTM and CDR2 ANQGSEA. CDR3 size: 15 residues. The CDR3 bases are TGCAGCGTTAGTCCGGGAGGGACGAACACCGGGGAGCTGTTTTTT. This translates into CSVSPGGTNTGELFF.

This chain connects TRBV4-3 to TRBJ1-2, with D possibly being TRBD1 (5 bases). CDR1 and CDR2 from the germline V gene are LGHNA and YSLEER. This CDR3 comprises 14 residues. V lost 4 bases to trimming and J lost 0 bases, with 9 bases between them. CDR3 DNA sequence: TGCGCCAGCAGCCTTTCGACAGCTAACTATGGCTACACCTTC. Amino acids: CASSLSTANYGYTF.

On this clone itself: Mismatch with germline at one junction end may stem from a read error. The V call is TRBV7-9, the J call TRBJ2-7; possible D gene TRBD1, 6 bases. CDR1 is SEHNR, CDR2 FQNEAQ, per germline (reference sequence). CDR3 size: 19 residues. This CDR3 is CSSSLNLRGMAGARYEQYF. For the CDR3, the DNA is TGTTCCAGCAGCTTAAACCTCCGAGGTATGGCAGGGGCGCGGTACGAGCAGTACTTC. Looking up the rest from reference TRBV7-9 and TRBJ2-7 gives the full variable domain: DTGVSQNPRHKITKRGQNVTFRCDPISEHNRLYWYRQTLGQGPEFLTYFQNEAQLEKSRLLSDRFSAERPKGSFSTLEIQRTEQGDSAMYLCSSSLNLRGMAGARYEQYFGPGTRLTVT.

CDR3 loop: CASSQDRGGGETQYF. The CDR3 DNA reads as TGCGCCAGCAGCCAAGATAGGGGAGGGGGAGAGACCCAGTACTTC. The genes are TRBV4-3 and TRBJ2-5; tentatively, D is TRBD2 (7 bases). Trimming shortened V by 0 bases and J by 4 bases, and 12 bases separated the two germline ends. Germline CDR1 reads LGHNA; CDR2 reads YSLEER. The CDR3 consists of 15 residues.

V and J are TRBV10-3 and TRBJ1-2; 7 nucleotides match TRBD1. V trimming: 7 bases; J trimming: 6 bases; junction bases outside the gene matches: 8. Germline V gene data show CDR1 as ENHRY and CDR2 as SYGVKD. CDR3 length equals 13 residues. The CDR3 reads CAINKDREDGYTF. The CDR3 coding sequence is TGTGCCATCAACAAAGACAGGGAGGATGGCTACACCTTC.

V is TRBV5-1 and J is TRBJ2-7, with a possible D match to TRBD2 (6 bases). CDR1 SGHRS and CDR2 YFSETQ come from the germline V gene. There are 15 residues in the CDR3. V lost 4 bases and J lost 0, with 14 bases in between. In DNA, the CDR3 is TGCGCCAGCAGCCCCGGAGGGGCCCCCTCCTACGAGCAGTACTTC. Protein sequence: CASSPGGAPSYEQYF.

This chain joins TRBV28 and TRBJ2-7, with TRBD2 as a possible D gene (6 bases). Trimming cost V 10 bases and J 2 bases, with 15 bases left between them. The CDR3 is 13 amino acids. Per germline, CDR1 MDHEN and CDR2 SYDVKM. This CDR3 is CAITGTDPYEQYF. For the CDR3, the DNA is TGTGCCATCACCGGGACTGATCCCTACGAGCAGTACTTC.

The chain employs TRBV9 and TRBJ2-5, with D possibly TRBD2 on 5 matching bases. The CDR3 length is 15 residues. Trimming took 0 bases from V and 4 from J, leaving 13 bases between them. CDR1 and CDR2 from the germline V gene are SGDLS and YYNGEE. CDR3 bases: TGTGCCAGCAGCGTAGGGCTAGCCGCCGTAGAGACCCAGTACTTC. It encodes CASSVGLAAVETQYF.

The rearrangement links TRBV5-4 to TRBJ2-7, with D perhaps TRBD1 (6 bases). V shed 4 bases and J shed 0 bases, with 17 bases lying between them. CDR1 is SGHNT, CDR2 YYREEE, per germline (reference sequence). The CDR3 runs to 16 residues. Written as DNA, the CDR3 is TGTGCCAGCAGCAACCCGGTGGCAGGGGCCTCCTACGAGCAGTACTTC. Translated, it gives CASSNPVAGASYEQYF.

The rearrangement joins TRBV20-1 to TRBJ2-7; no definite D call. Trimming removed 4 bases from V and 2 bases from J, with 6 bases in between. The CDR3 covers 11 residues. The germline CDR1 and CDR2 sequences are DFQATT and SNEGSKA (reference sequence). The CDR3, as DNA: TGCAGTGCTAACCGGGCCTACGAGCAGTACTTC. Amino acids: CSANRAYEQYF.

The V call is TRBV14, the J call TRBJ1-2; 12 bases align to TRBD1. J was trimmed by 7 bases and V by 6 bases; bases with no gene match: 3. CDR1 and CDR2 from the germline V gene are SGHDN and FVKESK. The CDR3 loop spans 13 amino acids. The DNA for the CDR3 is TGTGCCAGCAGGGGACAGGGGGCGTTTGGCTACACCTTC. This encodes CASRGQGAFGYTF.

The CDR3 reads CASSLAGQYSGANVLTF. The CDR3 DNA sequence: TGCGCCAGCAGCTTGGCAGGACAGTACTCTGGGGCCAACGTCCTGACTTTC. The chain joins TRBV5-1 to TRBJ2-6, with D maybe TRBD1 (6 bases). Trimming took off 0 bases at V and 0 bases at J, with 10 bases between the two ends. Germline V CDR1 and CDR2: SGHRS, YFSETQ. The CDR3 covers 17 residues.